This T cell receptor beta chain is from a study of cytomegalovirus exposure and HLA in healthy donors. The PCR contained 60 Vbeta and 13 Jbeta primers. Using immunoSEQ multiplex PCR, the repertoire was profiled, and TCRdb retains in-frame clones only, with some absent. Here the sample spans about 180,000 clones, 82% being singletons. The germline V gene encodes CDR1 PRHDT and CDR2 FYEKMQ (reference sequence). The CDR3 is 13 amino acids. Trimming shortened V by 4 bases and J by 2 bases, and 9 bases separated the two germline ends. Donors showed nominal health when sampled, although they likely had unrecorded immune exposures.

The chain has TRBV13 and TRBJ2-7, with D perhaps TRBD2 (6 bases). Sequencing was performed on PBMCs. The TCR was taken from a middle-aged man in good health and CMV-seronegative. The CDR3 coding sequence is TGTGCCAGCAGCTGGAGGGCAACCTACGAGCAGTACTTC. Encoded protein: CASSWRATYEQYF.